These T cell receptor beta chains were read from a single sample in a study of monozygotic twins with inflammatory bowel disease. TCRdb reprocessed the 5' RACE reads and reports one entry per CDR3 protein, with no DNA. The table lists about 330,000 distinct CDR3 sequences. Input material: blood. The receptors derive from a human donor with ulcerative colitis or Crohn's disease, or a healthy co-twin of an affected twin (not recorded which). Both conserved end residues are part of each CDR3.

15,TRBJ1-5,TRBV19,CASSTGTGENQPQHF
16,TRBJ2-1,TRBV20-1,CSAHLLDGSSYNEQFF
13,TRBJ1-5,TRBV12-3/TRBV12-4,CASSSQSNQPQHF
16,TRBJ2-4,TRBV4-1,CASSQDGGTVKNIQYF
15,TRBJ2-1,TRBV30,CAWSVTSGSGSEQFF
12,TRBJ1-1,TRBV30,CAWSSGGAKAFF
14,TRBJ2-3,TRBV27,CASSISGRLDTQYF
13,TRBJ1-4,TRBV5-1,CASSYETEEKLFF
15,TRBJ2-7,TRBV4-1,CASSQGGTGDYEQYF
17,TRBJ2-5,TRBV5-6,CASSPIRSHGRGETQYF
11,TRBJ1-5,TRBV29-1,CSATGNQPQHF
11,TRBJ2-7,TRBV20-1,CSARPGNEQYF
19,TRBJ2-7,TRBV4-3,CASSQDRIGGRDGLDEQYF
12,TRBJ2-2,TRBV15,CATSRVDRELFF
14,TRBJ1-1,TRBV25-1,CASPHVLENTEAFF
15,TRBJ2-1,TRBV25-1,CASSESAGYNSEQFF
16,TRBJ2-5,TRBV4-1,CASSQEASGRPKTQYF